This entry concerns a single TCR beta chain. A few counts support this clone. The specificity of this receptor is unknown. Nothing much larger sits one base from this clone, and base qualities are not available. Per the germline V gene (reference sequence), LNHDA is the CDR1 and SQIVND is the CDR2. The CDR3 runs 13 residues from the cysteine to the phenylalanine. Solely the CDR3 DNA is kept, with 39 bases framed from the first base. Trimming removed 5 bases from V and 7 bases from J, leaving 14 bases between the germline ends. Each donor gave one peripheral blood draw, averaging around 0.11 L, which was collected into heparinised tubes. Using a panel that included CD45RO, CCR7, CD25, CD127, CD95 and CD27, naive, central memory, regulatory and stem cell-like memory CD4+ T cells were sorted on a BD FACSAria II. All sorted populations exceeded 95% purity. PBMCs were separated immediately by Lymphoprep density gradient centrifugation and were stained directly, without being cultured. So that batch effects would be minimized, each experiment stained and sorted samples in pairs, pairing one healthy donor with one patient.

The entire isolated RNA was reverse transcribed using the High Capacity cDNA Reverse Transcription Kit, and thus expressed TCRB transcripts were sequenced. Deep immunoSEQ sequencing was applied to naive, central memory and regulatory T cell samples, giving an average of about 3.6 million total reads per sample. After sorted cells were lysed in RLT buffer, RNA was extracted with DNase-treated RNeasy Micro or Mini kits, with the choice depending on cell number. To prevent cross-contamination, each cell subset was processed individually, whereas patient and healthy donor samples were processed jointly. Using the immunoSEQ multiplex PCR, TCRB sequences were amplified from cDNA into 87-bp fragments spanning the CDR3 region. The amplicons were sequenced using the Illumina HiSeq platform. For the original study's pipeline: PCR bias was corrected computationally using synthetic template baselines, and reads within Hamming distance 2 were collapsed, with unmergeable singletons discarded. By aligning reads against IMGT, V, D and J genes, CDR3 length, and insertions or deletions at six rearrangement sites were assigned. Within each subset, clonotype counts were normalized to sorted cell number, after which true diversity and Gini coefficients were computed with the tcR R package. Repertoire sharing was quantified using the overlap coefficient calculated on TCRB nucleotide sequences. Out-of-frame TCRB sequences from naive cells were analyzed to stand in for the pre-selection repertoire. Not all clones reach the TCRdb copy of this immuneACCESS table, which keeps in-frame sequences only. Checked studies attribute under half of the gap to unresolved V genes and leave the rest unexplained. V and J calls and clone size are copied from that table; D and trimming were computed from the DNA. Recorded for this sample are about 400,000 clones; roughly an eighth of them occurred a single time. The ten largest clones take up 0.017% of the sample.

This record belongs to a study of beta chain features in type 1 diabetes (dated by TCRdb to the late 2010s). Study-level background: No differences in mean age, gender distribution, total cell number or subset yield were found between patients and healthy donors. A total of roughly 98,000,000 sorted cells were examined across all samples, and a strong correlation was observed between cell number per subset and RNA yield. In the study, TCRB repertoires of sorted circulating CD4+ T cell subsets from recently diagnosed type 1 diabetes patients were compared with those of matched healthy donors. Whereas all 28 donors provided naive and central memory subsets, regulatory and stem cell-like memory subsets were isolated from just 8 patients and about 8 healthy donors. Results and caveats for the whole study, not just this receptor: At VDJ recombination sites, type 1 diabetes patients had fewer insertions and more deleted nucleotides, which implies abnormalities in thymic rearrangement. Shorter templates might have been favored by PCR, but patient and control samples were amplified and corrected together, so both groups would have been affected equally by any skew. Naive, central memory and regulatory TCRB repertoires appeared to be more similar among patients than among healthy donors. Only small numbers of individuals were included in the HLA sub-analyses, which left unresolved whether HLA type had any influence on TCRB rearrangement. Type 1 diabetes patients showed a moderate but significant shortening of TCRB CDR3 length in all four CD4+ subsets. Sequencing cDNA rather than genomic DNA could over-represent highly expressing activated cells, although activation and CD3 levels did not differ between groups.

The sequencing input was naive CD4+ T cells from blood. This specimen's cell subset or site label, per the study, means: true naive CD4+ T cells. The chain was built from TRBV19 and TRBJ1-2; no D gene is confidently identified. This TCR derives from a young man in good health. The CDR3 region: CASSSDIIAGYTF. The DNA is TGTGCCAGTAGTTCAGACATTATCGCTGGCTACACCTTC.